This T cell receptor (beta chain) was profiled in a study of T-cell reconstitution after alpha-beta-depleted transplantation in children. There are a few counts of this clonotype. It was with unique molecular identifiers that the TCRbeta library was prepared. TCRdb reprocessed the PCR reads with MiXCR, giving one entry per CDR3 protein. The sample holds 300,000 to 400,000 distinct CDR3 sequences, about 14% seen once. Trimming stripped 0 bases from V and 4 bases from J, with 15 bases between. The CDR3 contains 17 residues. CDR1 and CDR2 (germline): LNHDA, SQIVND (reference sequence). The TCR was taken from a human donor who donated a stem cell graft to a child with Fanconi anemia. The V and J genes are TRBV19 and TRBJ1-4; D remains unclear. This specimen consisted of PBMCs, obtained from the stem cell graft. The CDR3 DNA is TGTGCCAGTAGTATAGAAGGTCAAGGAGGGATTAATGAAAAACTGTTTTTT. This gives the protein CASSIEGQGGINEKLFF.